A selection of T cell receptor beta chains follows, all from one sample in a study of blood T cells in healthy people across ages. TCRdb called the 5' RACE reads again in MiXCR, with one record for every CDR3 protein. The table includes fewer than 700,000 distinct CDR3 sequences, roughly 43% detected once. The sequenced sample was blood. These receptors were obtained from a man older than 75 in good health. CDR3s include the opening cysteine and the closing phenylalanine or tryptophan. D genes are given only for firm matches. The size field is filled for only some rows; it gives once, few, many or a size class.

V	size	D	J	CDR3	DNA
TRBV7-9	few	TRBD2	TRBJ2-1	CASSLAKGTSGYNEQFF	TGTGCCAGCAGCTTAGCGAAGGGGACTAGCGGCTACAATGAGCAGTTCTTC
TRBV30	NA	NA	TRBJ2-3	CAWSVGGQSDTDTQYF	TGTGCCTGGAGCGTGGGGGGACAGTCTGACACAGATACGCAGTATTTT
TRBV12-3/TRBV12-4	NA	NA	TRBJ2-7	CASSLRPRTYNEQYF	TGTGCCAGCAGTTTACGCCCTAGAACCTACAATGAGCAGTACTTC
TRBV3-1	NA	NA	TRBJ1-2	CASSHRSGGSSYGYTF	TGTGCCAGCAGCCACCGATCGGGGGGCTCTAGCTATGGCTACACCTTC
TRBV28	few	NA	TRBJ2-3	CASSRTKLDTQYF	TGTGCCAGCAGTAGGACTAAGTTAGATACGCAGTATTTT
TRBV5-1	NA	NA	TRBJ1-1	CAGSGREESTEAFF	TGCGCCGGCAGCGGTCGGGAGGAGAGCACTGAAGCTTTCTTT
TRBV6-2/TRBV6-3	few	NA	TRBJ1-4	CASRTLYENEKLFF	TGTGCCAGCAGGACTCTTTATGAGAATGAAAAACTGTTTTTT
TRBV12-3/TRBV12-4	few	TRBD1	TRBJ2-1	CASSLDRGQYNEQFF	TGTGCCAGCAGCCTGGACAGGGGGCAATACAATGAGCAGTTCTTC
TRBV4-3	few	TRBD1	TRBJ2-7	CASSQGAFSNEQYF	TGCGCCAGCAGTCAGGGGGCATTTTCCAACGAGCAGTACTTC
TRBV4-2	NA	NA	TRBJ2-1	CASSQGGQTIYNEQFF	TGTGCCAGCAGCCAAGGCGGACAGACAATCTACAATGAGCAGTTCTTC
TRBV2	NA	NA	TRBJ1-5	CASRLLGHSNQPQHF	TGTGCCAGCAGATTATTGGGACATTCTAATCAGCCCCAGCATTTT
TRBV6-5	few	TRBD1	TRBJ2-1	CASRRSGTGPNEQFF	TGTGCCAGCAGGCGCTCCGGGACAGGCCCTAATGAGCAGTTCTTC
TRBV30	NA	NA	TRBJ1-2	CAWSAGNSFEGYTF	TGTGCCTGGAGCGCAGGGAACTCCTTTGAGGGCTACACCTTC
TRBV20-1	few	NA	TRBJ2-7	CSDKGSSYEQYF	TGCAGTGACAAGGGGAGCTCCTACGAGCAGTACTTC
TRBV29-1	NA	TRBD1	TRBJ2-1	CSGDRGRETQFF	TGCAGCGGGGACAGGGGTAGGGAGACCCAGTTCTTC
TRBV11-2	few	NA	TRBJ2-5	CASSLDPRISSGLETQYF	TGTGCCAGCAGCTTAGATCCGAGAATTAGTAGTGGCTTGGAGACCCAGTACTTC
TRBV7-2	few	TRBD1	TRBJ2-1	CASSIQGAGAYNEQFF	TGTGCCAGCAGCATTCAGGGGGCGGGCGCCTACAATGAGCAGTTCTTC
TRBV12-3/TRBV12-4	many	NA	TRBJ1-2	CASSRPGNYGYTF	TGTGCCAGCAGTCGCCCGGGGAACTATGGCTACACCTTC
TRBV28	few	NA	TRBJ2-7	CASSWSGPSYEQYF	TGTGCCAGCAGTTGGTCAGGTCCCTCCTACGAGCAGTACTTC
TRBV20-1	NA	NA	TRBJ2-7	CSARDVGGPNYEQYF	TGCAGTGCTAGAGATGTGGGTGGGCCGAACTACGAGCAGTACTTC
TRBV9	NA	NA	TRBJ2-1	CASSLRGDSSYNEQFF	TGTGCCAGCAGCTTGCGGGGTGATAGCTCCTACAATGAGCAGTTCTTC
TRBV6-6	many	NA	TRBJ2-3	CASSSSPGSTDTQYF	TGTGCCAGCAGTTCTTCTCCAGGGAGCACAGATACGCAGTATTTT